This T cell receptor beta chain was captured by sequencing in a study of T cells in localized non-small cell lung cancer (TCRdb year 2020). Context from the whole study: T cell repertoires of about 240 early-stage NSCLC patients were analyzed, with tumors being compared against uninvolved tumor-adjacent lungs. All 230 or so NSCLC patients in the cohort were treatment-naive and had localized lung tumors that were resected. Of the NSCLC patients, 129 were male and roughly 110 were female, and the mean age was approximately 66 years.

Notes on this clone: Its antigen is still unknown. There are no base qualities to consult, and no much larger clone falls within one base.

At diagnosis, peripheral blood, uninvolved tumor-adjacent lung and tumor were collected and were preserved as a mix of fresh-frozen and FFPE material. Blood samples were analyzed as peripheral blood mononuclear cells for TCR repertoire profiling. CDR3 length: 14 amino acids, cysteine to phenylalanine. Just CDR3 DNA is preserved here, 42 bases in frame from base 1. The germline V gene supplies CDR1 MDHEN and CDR2 SYDVKM. The germline ends are 10 bases apart after V is trimmed by 7 bases and J by 0 bases. TCR beta CDR3 regions were sequenced from DNA using the immunoSEQ Assay. As for the original processing: To compute T cell density, TCR beta template counts were normalized to usable DNA, which was estimated by amplifying housekeeping genes. The preseqR package was used to estimate richness by extrapolating to 400,000 templates for PBMC samples and to 120,000 templates for tissue samples. Clonality was defined as one minus Pielou's evenness. Tissue-enriched TCRs were identified by differential abundance testing using productive amino-acid clonotypes, minimum total count 5 and alpha 0.1. The Jaccard Index and the Morisita Overlap Index were used to quantify repertoire overlap between compartments. GLIPH grouped TCR beta CDR3s together with public tetramer-defined viral CDR3s, and a viral motif had to include at least three viral sequences and also show V-gene enrichment. Held by TCRdb, this immuneACCESS table contains in-frame sequences only and omits some clones. Under half of the omission traces to an unresolved V gene where checked; the cause of the rest is unknown. Clone size and the V and J calls come from that table; the DNA yielded D and trimming. Counted in this sample were 30,000 to 35,000 clones; around nine tenths of them appeared once. Of the sample, 2.5% to 3% falls within the top ten clones.

General conclusions and limits of the study: Higher T cell density in blood was associated with longer overall survival, whereas higher clonality in adjacent lung was associated with shorter survival. Because of the exploratory design, TCR variables were selected using unadjusted p-values without false-discovery rate correction. Uninvolved tumor-adjacent lung showed the highest T cell clonality, higher than tumor, which suggests more focused antigenic responses in the uninvolved tumor-adjacent lung. A median of approximately 55 of the top 100 tumor clones were detected in paired uninvolved adjacent lung, and 28 of these tumor clones were also found among the top 100 clones of the paired uninvolved adjacent lung. Because multi-region sequencing of the tumors was not done, intratumor heterogeneity could not be ruled out.

Here the chain combines TRBV28 and TRBJ1-3; the D gene is not confidently resolved. The specimen comprised peripheral blood, sampled before any cancer treatment. The sequence came from a female donor older than 55 with stage I lung adenocarcinoma. The CDR3 has the sequence CASKPDTSGNTIYF. The sequenced DNA: TGTGCCAGCAAGCCTGACACCTCTGGAAACACCATATATTTT.